The 8 T cell receptor beta chains presented below share a single source sample, sequenced in a study of molecular identifiers for immune sequencing clone quantification. TCRdb re-called the PCR reads through MiXCR, storing one row per CDR3 protein. The top ten hold around 0.84% of the sample, which has a few hundred thousand distinct CDR3 sequences, 20% to 25% seen once. Sequencing was done on a sample of naive CD8+ T cells from blood, with Jurkat cell RNA spiked in. Described subset: FACS-sorted CD8+CD4-CCR7+CD45RA+ naive T cells. The receptors were sampled from a human donor in good health. Some libraries in this study had Jurkat cell RNA spiked in.

Ten or more counts support this clonotype. This sequence joins TRBV20-1 and TRBJ2-4; D may be TRBD2 (5 bases). V lost 3 bases and J 0 bases, leaving 12 bases between the germline ends. Germline-derived CDR1 and CDR2 are DFQATT and SNEGSKA (reference sequence). This CDR3 has 15 amino acids. In DNA form, the CDR3 reads TGCAGTGCTAGCCTAGCAAAGCTAGCCAAAAACATTCAGTACTTC. Translating it yields CSASLAKLAKNIQYF.

The chain joins TRBV20-1 to TRBJ1-1, with 11 bases lining up with TRBD1. The CDR3 sequence is 14 residues long. From germline, CDR1 is DFQATT and CDR2 SNEGSKA (reference sequence). Trimming cost V 6 bases and J 11 bases; bases outside gene matches: 14. The CDR3 sequence: CSARFRDRGDPAFF. The CDR3 nucleotides are TGCAGTGCCCGTTTCCGGGACAGGGGGGATCCGGCTTTCTTT.

This clonotype was detected ten times or more. The CDR3 loop is CASSYPVDWRQILNTEAFF. The CDR3 nucleotides are TGTGCCAGCAGTTATCCAGTCGACTGGCGGCAAATCCTGAACACTGAAGCTTTCTTT. The chain has TRBV6-2 or TRBV6-3 and TRBJ1-1; D ambiguous. Looked up from germline, CDR1 is MNHEY and CDR2 is SVGEGT. Trimming cost V 3 bases and J 0 bases, with 23 bases left between them. The CDR3 runs 19 residues.

This clonotype was recorded many times. V usage is TRBV6-5 and J usage is TRBJ2-7; TRBD2 matches at 7 bases. CDR1 is MNHEY and CDR2 is SVGAGI in the germline V gene. Trimming cost V 5 bases and J 5 bases; bases outside gene matches: 12. The CDR3 sequence is 15 residues long. This chain's CDR3 is CASSPSWGLTHEQYF. The CDR3 DNA is TGTGCCAGCAGTCCCTCCTGGGGACTAACCCACGAGCAGTACTTC.

The sample holds one count of this clonotype. A much larger clone differs from this one at a single base, so this may be a read error. The rearrangement uses TRBV5-1 and TRBJ1-4, with D unresolved. The germline gives CDR1 SGHRS, CDR2 YFSETQ. There are 14 residues in the CDR3. V lost 2 bases to trimming and J lost 7 bases, with 12 bases between them. The CDR3 region has the DNA TGCGCCAGCAGCTTCACAGAATATAGTGAAAAACTGTTTTTT. It translates to CASSFTEYSEKLFF.

This clonotype was counted a few times. A much larger clone lies one base from this, so it may be a read error. The chain uses TRBV5-1 and TRBJ1-1; D is possibly TRBD1 (5 bases). CDR1 SGHRS and CDR2 YFSETQ come from the germline V gene. Trimming stripped 5 bases from V and 5 bases from J, with 22 bases between. The CDR3 contains 16 residues. The CDR3 reads CASSYNPDKGRTEAFF. CDR3 bases: TGCGCCAGCAGTTATAACCCGGACAAGGGGAGGACTGAAGCTTTCTTT.

The chain uses TRBV27 and TRBJ2-1; 8 positions match TRBD2. The V gene's germline CDR1 is MNHEY and CDR2 SMNVEV (reference sequence). J gave up 6 bases and V 2 bases, and 6 bases lay outside the gene matches. The CDR3 is 15 amino acids. The CDR3 DNA follows: TGTGCCAGCAGTTTAGCGGGGGGCGGGCCCAATGAGCAGTTCTTC. Protein sequence: CASSLAGGGPNEQFF.

This clonotype was recorded a few times. The chain carries TRBV2 and TRBJ1-6; maybe TRBD1 (5 bases). Germline lookup yields CDR1 SNHLY and CDR2 FYNNEI. V was cut by 8 bases and J by 9 bases, with 14 bases left in between. The CDR3 loop spans 13 amino acids. For the CDR3, the DNA is TGTGCCAGCTTTGGCCAGGGTGGTTCACCCCTCCACTTT. Amino acid sequence: CASFGQGGSPLHF.